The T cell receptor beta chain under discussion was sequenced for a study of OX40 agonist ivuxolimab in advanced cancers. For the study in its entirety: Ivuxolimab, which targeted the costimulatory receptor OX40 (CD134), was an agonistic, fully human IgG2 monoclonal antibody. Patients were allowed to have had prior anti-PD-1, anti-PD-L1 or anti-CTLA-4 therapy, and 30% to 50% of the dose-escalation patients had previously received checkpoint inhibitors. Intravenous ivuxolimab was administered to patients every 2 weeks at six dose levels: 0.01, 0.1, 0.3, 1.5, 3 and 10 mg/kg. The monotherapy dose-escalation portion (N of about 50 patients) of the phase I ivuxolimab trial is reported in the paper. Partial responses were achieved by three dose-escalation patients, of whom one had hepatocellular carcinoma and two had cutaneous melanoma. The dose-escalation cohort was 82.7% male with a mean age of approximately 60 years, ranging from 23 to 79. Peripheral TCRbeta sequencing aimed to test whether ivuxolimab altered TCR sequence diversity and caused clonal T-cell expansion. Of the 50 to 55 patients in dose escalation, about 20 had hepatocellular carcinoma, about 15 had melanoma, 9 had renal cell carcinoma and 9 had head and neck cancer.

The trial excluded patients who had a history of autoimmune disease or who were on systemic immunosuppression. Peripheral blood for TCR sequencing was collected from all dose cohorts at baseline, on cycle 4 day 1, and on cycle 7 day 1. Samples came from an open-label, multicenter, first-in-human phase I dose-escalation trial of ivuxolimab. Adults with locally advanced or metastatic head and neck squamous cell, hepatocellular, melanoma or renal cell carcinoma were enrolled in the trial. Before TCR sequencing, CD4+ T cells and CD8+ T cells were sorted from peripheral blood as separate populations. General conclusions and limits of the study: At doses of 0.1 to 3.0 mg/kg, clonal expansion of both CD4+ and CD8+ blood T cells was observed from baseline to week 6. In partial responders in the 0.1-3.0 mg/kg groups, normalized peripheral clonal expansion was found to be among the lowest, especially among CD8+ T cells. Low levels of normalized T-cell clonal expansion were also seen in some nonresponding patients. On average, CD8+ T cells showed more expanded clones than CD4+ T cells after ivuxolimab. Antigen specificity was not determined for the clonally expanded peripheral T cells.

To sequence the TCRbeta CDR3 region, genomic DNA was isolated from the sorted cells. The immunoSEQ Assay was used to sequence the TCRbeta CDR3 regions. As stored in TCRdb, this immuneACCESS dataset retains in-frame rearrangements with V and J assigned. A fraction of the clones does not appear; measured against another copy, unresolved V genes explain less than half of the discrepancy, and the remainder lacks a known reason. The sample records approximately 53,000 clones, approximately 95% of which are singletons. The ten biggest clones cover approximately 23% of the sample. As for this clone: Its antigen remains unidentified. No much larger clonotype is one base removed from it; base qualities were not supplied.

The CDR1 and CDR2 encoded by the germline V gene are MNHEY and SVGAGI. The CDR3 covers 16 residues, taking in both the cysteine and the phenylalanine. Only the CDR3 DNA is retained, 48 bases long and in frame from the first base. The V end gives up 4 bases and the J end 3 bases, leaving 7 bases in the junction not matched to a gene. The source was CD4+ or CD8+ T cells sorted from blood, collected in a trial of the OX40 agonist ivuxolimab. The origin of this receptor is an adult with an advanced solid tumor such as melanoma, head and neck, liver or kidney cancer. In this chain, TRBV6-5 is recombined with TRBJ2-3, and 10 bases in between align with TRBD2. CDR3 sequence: CASSLSSGSSTDTQYF. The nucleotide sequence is TGTGCCAGCAGTTTATCTAGCGGGAGTTCAACAGATACGCAGTATTTT.